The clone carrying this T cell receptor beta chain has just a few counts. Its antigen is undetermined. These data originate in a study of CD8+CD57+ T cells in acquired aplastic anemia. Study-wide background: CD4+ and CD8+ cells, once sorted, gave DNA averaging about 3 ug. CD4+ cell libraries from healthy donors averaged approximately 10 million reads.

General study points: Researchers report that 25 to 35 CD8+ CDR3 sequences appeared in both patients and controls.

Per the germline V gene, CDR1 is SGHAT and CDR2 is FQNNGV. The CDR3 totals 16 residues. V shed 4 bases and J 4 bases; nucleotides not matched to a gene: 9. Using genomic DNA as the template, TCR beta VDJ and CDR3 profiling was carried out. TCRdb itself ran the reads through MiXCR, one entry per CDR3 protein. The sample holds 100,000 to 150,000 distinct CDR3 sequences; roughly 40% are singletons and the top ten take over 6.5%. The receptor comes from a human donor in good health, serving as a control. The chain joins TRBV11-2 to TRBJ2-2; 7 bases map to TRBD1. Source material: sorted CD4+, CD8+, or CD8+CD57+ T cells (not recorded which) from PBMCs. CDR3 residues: CASSSQGTVSTGELFF. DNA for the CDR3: TGTGCCAGCAGCTCCCAGGGGACAGTCTCCACCGGGGAGCTGTTTTTT.